Listed here are 32 T cell receptor beta chains from one sample, sequenced in a study of T cell repertoires in cytomegalovirus infection. TCRdb fed the reads into MiXCR, producing one record per CDR3 protein. In the table there are some 940,000 distinct CDR3 sequences, roughly a third of which are singletons. The antigens these receptors bind are not known. Sample: cultured CD8+ T cells from PBMCs, taken from culture after CMV antigen stimulation. Receptors originate from a human donor in good health (CMV status not recorded). Some clones in this sample may be carry-over from other donors' samples.

In its sample, this clonotype was seen a few times. This chain joins TRBV12-3 or TRBV12-4 and TRBJ1-1, with D hard to call. The V end was cut by 3 bases, the J end by 5 bases, with 10 bases between. This CDR3 is built from 13 residues. Here the CDR3 DNA reads TGTGCCAGCAGTTTTAAGGGTATTACTGAAGCTTTCTTT. Translated, it gives CASSFKGITEAFF.

This sequence joins TRBV9 and TRBJ2-2, with a tentative D call TRBD1 (6 bases). The germline CDR1 and CDR2 sequences are SGDLS and YYNGEE. The CDR3 consists of 15 residues. Deletions cut 4 bases from V and 0 bases from J, with 10 bases between. This chain's CDR3 is CASSMDSANTGELFF. In nucleotides, the CDR3 is TGTGCCAGCAGCATGGACAGTGCGAACACCGGGGAGCTGTTTTTT.

CDR3 DNA: TGTGCCAGCAGTTTTGACAGGGACAATGGCTACACCTTC. The encoded protein is CASSFDRDNGYTF. The chain couples TRBV27 to TRBJ1-2; TRBD1 aligns across 7 bases. Germline V gives CDR1 MNHEY, CDR2 SMNVEV (reference sequence). The CDR3 is 13 residues long. The V and J ends lost 3 bases and 6 bases, in that order; junction bases with no gene match: 4.

This chain links TRBV7-6 with TRBJ2-3; 10 bases are a match to TRBD2. The junction had 22 bases not matched to a gene; V was cut back by 5 bases and J by 8 bases. CDR3 length equals 19 residues. CDR1 is SGHVS and CDR2 is FNYEAQ in the germline V gene. CDR3: CASSQVSGGAVGVVGTQYF. The CDR3 nucleotides are TGTGCCAGCAGCCAGGTCAGCGGGGGGGCCGTAGGGGTTGTCGGTACGCAGTATTTT. The variable domain in full, with the rest retrieved from reference TRBV7-6 and TRBJ2-3, is GAGVSQSPRYKVTKRGQDVALRCDPISGHVSLYWYRQALGQGPEFLTYFNYEAQQDKSGLPNDRFSAERPEGSISTLTIQRTEQRDSAMYRCASSQVSGGAVGVVGTQYFGPGTRLTVL.

The genes are TRBV25-1 and TRBJ1-5; the D is unclear. Trimming removed 4 bases from V and 0 bases from J, with 10 bases in between. CDR3 length: 15 amino acids. In germline, CDR1 is MGHDK, CDR2 SYGVNS. CDR3 sequence (DNA): TGTGCCAGCAGTGGGAAGAAGGATAGCAATCAGCCCCAGCATTTT. Its protein is CASSGKKDSNQPQHF. Variable domain in full (rest from reference TRBV25-1 and TRBJ1-5): EADIYQTPRYLVIGTGKKITLECSQTMGHDKMYWYQQDPGMELHLIHYSYGVNSTEKGDLSSESTVSRIRTEHFPLTLESARPSHTSQYLCASSGKKDSNQPQHFGDGTRLSIL.

This chain joins TRBV20-1 and TRBJ2-3; 7 bases fit TRBD2. The CDR3 length is 13 residues. The germline CDR1 and CDR2 sequences are DFQATT and SNEGSKA (reference sequence). With V trimmed by 6 bases and J by 2 bases, 5 bases remained unmatched. Here the CDR3 reads CSARGGYTDTQYF. CDR3 DNA: TGCAGTGCCCGCGGGGGATACACAGATACGCAGTATTTT.

V usage is TRBV25-1 and J usage is TRBJ2-5; the match to TRBD2 covers 13 bases. The germline V gene encodes CDR1 MGHDK and CDR2 SYGVNS. The V segment lost 0 bases and the J segment 3 bases; nucleotides outside the gene matches: 1. This CDR3 contains 16 residues. CDR3 bases: TGTGCCAGCAGTGAATATGGGACTAGCGGGGAAGAGACCCAGTACTTC. This gives the protein CASSEYGTSGEETQYF.

The chain employs TRBV27 and TRBJ2-1; D remains ambiguous. V was shortened by 7 bases and J by 1 base, with 8 bases between the two germline ends. The CDR3 extends over 13 amino acids. Looked up from germline, CDR1 is MNHEY and CDR2 is SMNVEV (reference sequence). CDR3 amino acids: CASKESSYNEQFF. The CDR3 nucleotides are TGTGCCAGCAAAGAATCTTCCTACAATGAGCAGTTCTTC.

At least ten counts were recorded for this clonotype. An end of the junction differs from the germline gene, which may be a read error. The chain is built from TRBV7-2 and TRBJ2-1; D might be TRBD2 (6 bases). Germline CDR1 SGHTA, CDR2 FQGNSA. This CDR3 has 12 residues. The CDR3 loop reads CASTSFGGIPSF. CDR3 coding DNA: TGTGCCAGCACCTCTTTTGGGGGGATCCCCTCCTTC.

This clonotype was counted a single time. The gene calls are TRBV10-3 and TRBJ2-5; TRBD2 agrees at 11 bases. The CDR3 is made up of 16 amino acids. Germline lookup yields CDR1 ENHRY and CDR2 SYGVKD. With 3 bases clipped from V and 1 base from J, the junction kept 4 bases outside the gene matches. This CDR3 is CAISELAGGPQETQYF. CDR3 bases: TGTGCCATCAGTGAATTAGCGGGGGGGCCCCAAGAGACCCAGTACTTC.

CDR3 nucleotide sequence: TGTGCCAGCTACGGCTTGGGGGGGAATTCCGAGACCCAGTACTTC. Amino acid sequence: CASYGLGGNSETQYF. The gene calls are TRBV28 and TRBJ2-5; 7 positions match TRBD2. The CDR3 consists of 15 residues. The ends lost 8 bases at V and 5 bases at J; junction bases unmatched: 14. The germline V gene has CDR1 MDHEN and CDR2 SYDVKM.

This clonotype appeared once. This rearrangement joins TRBV19 to TRBJ2-1, with TRBD1 matching over 9 bases. Germline V gene lookup returns CDR1 LNHDA and CDR2 SQIVND (reference sequence). The CDR3 runs to 14 residues. Trimming cost V 3 bases and J 8 bases; bases outside gene matches: 5. The CDR3 reads CASSIDRGSDEQFF. CDR3 DNA: TGTGCCAGTAGTATTGACAGGGGGAGCGATGAGCAGTTCTTC.

This clonotype was detected only a few times. The J gene is TRBJ1-5, the V gene TRBV27, with D uncertain. Deletions cut 2 bases from V and 3 bases from J, with 11 bases between. CDR3 length: 15 amino acids. The germline V gene encodes CDR1 MNHEY and CDR2 SMNVEV (reference sequence). The CDR3: CASSLGNTANQPQHF. In nucleotides, the CDR3 is TGTGCCAGCAGTTTAGGTAATACGGCCAATCAGCCCCAGCATTTT.

The chain couples TRBV6-1 to TRBJ2-5; D may be TRBD2 (6 bases). The germline V gene encodes CDR1 MNHNS and CDR2 SASEGT. V dropped 8 bases and J dropped 7 bases, with 17 bases sitting between them. This CDR3 is built from 13 residues. The CDR3 DNA is TGTGCCAGCGGGGGAGCTGTGGAGGGGACCCAGTACTTC. Translation gives CASGGAVEGTQYF.

The chain has TRBV6-5 and TRBJ2-1, with 8 positions matching TRBD1. V lost 0 bases, J lost 2 bases, and 12 bases stayed unmatched. The CDR3 runs to 19 residues. From germline, CDR1 is MNHEY and CDR2 SVGAGI. CDR3 nucleotides: TGTGCCAGCAGTTACTCTTTTTTGATGCAGGGGGCTACCTACAATGAGCAGTTCTTC. Amino acid sequence: CASSYSFLMQGATYNEQFF.

CDR3 protein: CASPGWGRTDTQYF. CDR3 nucleotide sequence: TGTGCCAGCCCCGGGTGGGGGCGGACAGATACGCAGTATTTT. The rearrangement links TRBV2 to TRBJ2-3; D might be TRBD1 (6 bases). CDR1 and CDR2 (germline): SNHLY, FYNNEI. The V end lost 8 bases, the J end lost 3 bases, and 15 bases lay between the germline ends. The CDR3 extends over 14 amino acids.

The gene calls are TRBV4-1 and TRBJ2-1, with 7 bases aligning to TRBD1. CDR3 length: 15 amino acids. V shed 10 bases and J 2 bases; nucleotides not matched to a gene: 11. Germline values: CDR1 MGHRA, CDR2 YSYEKL. CDR3 sequence (DNA): TGCGCCAACAGAAGGGACAGAGAGACCTACAATGAGCAGTTCTTC. This codes for CANRRDRETYNEQFF.

The chain couples TRBV6-5 to TRBJ2-2; no firm D call. The CDR3 contains 16 residues. Trimming removed 0 bases at V and 5 bases at J, with 13 bases between. In germline, CDR1 is MNHEY, CDR2 SVGAGI. In DNA form, the CDR3 reads TGTGCCAGCAGTTACTCGGGGTCAACATCGACCGGGGAGCTGTTTTTT. Its translation is CASSYSGSTSTGELFF.

This clonotype was seen a handful of times. This chain connects TRBV28 to TRBJ2-3; 9 nucleotides agree with TRBD2. After removal of 3 bases from V and 0 bases from J, the junction contained 10 bases not matched to a gene. Germline lookup yields CDR1 MDHEN and CDR2 SYDVKM. The CDR3 extends over 18 amino acids. The CDR3 coding sequence is TGTGCCAGCAGTTTCTCTTTGACTAGCGGATCTAGCACAGATACGCAGTATTTT. The encoded protein is CASSFSLTSGSSTDTQYF.

This clonotype was seen only a few times. The rearrangement links TRBV24-1 to TRBJ2-1; 12 bases are shared with TRBD2. This CDR3 is 17 amino acids long. V shed 2 bases, J shed 5 bases, and the junction held 6 bases outside the gene matches. The germline CDR1 and CDR2 sequences are KGHDR and SFDVKD. DNA of the CDR3: TGTGCCACCAGTGATTCCCGGACTAGCGGGGTTGACAATGAGCAGTTCTTC. Amino acids: CATSDSRTSGVDNEQFF.

V and J are TRBV6-5 and TRBJ1-2; D is possibly TRBD1 (6 bases). The V and J ends lost 0 bases and 5 bases respectively, with 13 bases between them. CDR1 is MNHEY and CDR2 is SVGAGI in the germline V gene. CDR3 length equals 15 residues. CDR3 amino acids: CASSYSGGAPYGYTF. The CDR3 bases are TGTGCCAGCAGTTACTCTGGGGGGGCCCCTTATGGCTACACCTTC.

This chain connects TRBV12-3 or TRBV12-4 to TRBJ2-6, with D unclear. V gave up 7 bases and J gave up 1 base, with 14 bases separating them. The CDR3 loop spans 16 amino acids. The CDR3 loop reads CASTSSSGSGANVLTF. The CDR3 coding sequence is TGTGCCAGCACCTCAAGTTCCGGATCTGGGGCCAACGTCCTGACTTTC.

This clonotype was counted only a few times. The chain couples TRBV6-2 or TRBV6-3 to TRBJ2-3, with 7 bases that match TRBD2. The CDR3 consists of 15 residues. Trimming cost V 2 bases and J 1 base; bases outside gene matches: 3. Per the germline V gene, CDR1 is MNHEY and CDR2 is SVGEGT. CDR3 in DNA: TGTGCCAGCAGTTACCCGAGCGGGGGCACAGATACGCAGTATTTT. This sequence encodes CASSYPSGGTDTQYF.

This chain links TRBV9 with TRBJ1-6; D not resolved. The ends were cut back, 4 bases at V and 0 bases at J, with 11 bases in the middle. Germline CDR1 is SGDLS and CDR2 is YYNGEE. This CDR3 is built from 16 residues. Written as DNA, the CDR3 is TGTGCCAGCAGCTTCGGCAGTGGCTCCTATAATTCACCCCTCCACTTT. Translating it yields CASSFGSGSYNSPLHF.

This chain joins TRBV6-1 and TRBJ2-6; the D call may be TRBD1 or TRBD2 (6 bases each). CDR1 MNHNS and CDR2 SASEGT come from the germline V gene. This CDR3 spans 11 amino acids. Trimming left V 11 bases short and J 9 bases short, with 11 bases between. The CDR3 sequence is CAGRGLNVLTF. The CDR3 DNA reads TGTGCCGGTCGGGGGCTCAACGTCCTGACTTTC.

V gene TRBV6-1 combines with J gene TRBJ2-2; D not resolved. V dropped 5 bases and J dropped 1 base, with 17 bases sitting between them. The V gene's germline CDR1 is MNHNS and CDR2 SASEGT. This CDR3 spans 17 amino acids. Here the CDR3 DNA reads TGTGCCAGCAGTCAAGGGTATAGACTGCAGAACACCGGGGAGCTGTTTTTT. Protein product: CASSQGYRLQNTGELFF.

This clonotype has just a few counts. This rearrangement joins TRBV6-6 to TRBJ1-2; no firm D call. The germline gives CDR1 MNHNY, CDR2 SVGAGI (reference sequence). There are 11 residues in the CDR3. Between the trimmed V and J ends, which lost 7 bases and 6 bases, there was a span of 9 bases. CDR3 sequence: CASTGVDGYTF. The CDR3 DNA reads as TGTGCCAGCACCGGGGTTGATGGCTACACCTTC.

There are a few counts of this clonotype. The chain links TRBV4-2 to TRBJ2-7; no clear D gene. In germline, CDR1 is LGHNA, CDR2 YNFKEQ. Trimming stripped 3 bases from V and 2 bases from J, with 11 bases between. This CDR3 comprises 14 residues. The CDR3 DNA reads as TGTGCCAGCAGCCACGCCGGTCTAGCCTACGAGCAGTACTTC. Translation: CASSHAGLAYEQYF.

To note about this clonotype: This clone may be a read error of a much larger clone one base away. The chain joins TRBV12-5 to TRBJ2-4; D uncertain. The CDR3 has 15 residues. The V end lost 0 bases, the J end lost 7 bases, and 13 bases lay between the germline ends. Germline CDR1 reads LGHNT; CDR2 reads FRNRAP. As DNA, the CDR3 is TGTGCTAGTGGTTTGGTGGGTTACGGAATCAACATTCAGTACTTC. Residues: CASGLVGYGINIQYF.

This rearrangement joins TRBV27 to TRBJ1-5; tentatively, D is TRBD1 (5 bases). Trimming pared 0 bases from V and 7 bases from J, leaving 13 bases between. The CDR3 has 15 amino acids. Germline V gene sequence: CDR1 MNHEY, CDR2 SMNVEV (reference sequence). The CDR3 loop is CASSLSGGVWQPQHF. The CDR3, as DNA: TGTGCCAGCAGTTTATCGGGGGGGGTATGGCAGCCCCAGCATTTT.

This clonotype was found a few times. The chain is built from TRBV12-3 or TRBV12-4 and TRBJ1-1; D remains unclear. V dropped 3 bases and J dropped 10 bases, with 12 bases sitting between them. This CDR3 has 12 amino acids. Here the CDR3 reads CASSFVVGVAFF. The CDR3, as DNA: TGTGCCAGCAGTTTTGTTGTGGGTGTAGCTTTCTTT.

This clonotype was counted ten times or more. The chain uses TRBV7-6 and TRBJ1-1; a possible D gene is TRBD1 (5 bases). The length of the CDR3 is 13 residues. CDR1 and CDR2 from the germline V gene are SGHVS and FNYEAQ. Deletions cut 8 bases from V and 4 bases from J, with 14 bases between. The CDR3 sequence is CASRGGRGTEAFF. CDR3 nucleotide sequence: TGTGCCAGCCGGGGGGGACGGGGCACTGAAGCTTTCTTT.